This T cell receptor beta chain was sequenced in a study of T-cell memory formation after mild COVID-19. TCRdb ran MiXCR on the 5' RACE reads and lists one entry per CDR3 protein. The sample holds about 340,000 distinct CDR3 sequences, roughly 19% seen once. In germline, CDR1 is SGHRS, CDR2 YFSETQ. The V end lost 4 bases, the J end lost 8 bases, and 10 bases lay between the germline ends. The CDR3 is made up of 12 amino acids. This sequence originates from a young man who had mild COVID-19 (a few samples of this study predate the infection). Cell type and time point are not known. The sequenced material came from PBMCs or a T cell subset sorted from them (not recorded which). The chain couples TRBV5-1 to TRBJ2-1; D gene uncertain. CDR3 loop: CASSLTLDEQFF. In DNA form, the CDR3 reads TGCGCCAGCAGCCTAACCTTGGATGAGCAGTTCTTC.